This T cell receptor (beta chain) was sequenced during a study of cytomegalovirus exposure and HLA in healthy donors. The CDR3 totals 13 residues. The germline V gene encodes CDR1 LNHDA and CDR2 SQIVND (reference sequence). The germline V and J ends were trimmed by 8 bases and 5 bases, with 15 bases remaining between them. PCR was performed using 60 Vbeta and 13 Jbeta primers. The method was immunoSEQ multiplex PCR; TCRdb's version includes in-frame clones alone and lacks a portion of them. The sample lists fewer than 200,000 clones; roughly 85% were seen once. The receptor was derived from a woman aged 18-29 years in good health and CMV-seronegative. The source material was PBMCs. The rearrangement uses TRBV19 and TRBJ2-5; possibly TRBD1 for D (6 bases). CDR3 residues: CASSLQGRETQYF. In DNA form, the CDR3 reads TGTGCCAGTTCCCTCCAGGGGCGGGAGACCCAGTACTTC.